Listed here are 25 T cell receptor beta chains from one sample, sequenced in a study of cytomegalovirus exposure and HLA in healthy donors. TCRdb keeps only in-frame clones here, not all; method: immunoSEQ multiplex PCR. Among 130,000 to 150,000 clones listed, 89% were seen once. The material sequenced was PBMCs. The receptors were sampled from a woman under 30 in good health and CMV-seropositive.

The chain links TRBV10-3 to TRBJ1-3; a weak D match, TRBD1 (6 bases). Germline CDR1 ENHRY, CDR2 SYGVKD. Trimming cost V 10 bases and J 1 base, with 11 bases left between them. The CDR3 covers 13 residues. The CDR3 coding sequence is TGTGCCACCTTTACAGGGTCTGGAAACACCATATATTTT. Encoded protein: CATFTGSGNTIYF.

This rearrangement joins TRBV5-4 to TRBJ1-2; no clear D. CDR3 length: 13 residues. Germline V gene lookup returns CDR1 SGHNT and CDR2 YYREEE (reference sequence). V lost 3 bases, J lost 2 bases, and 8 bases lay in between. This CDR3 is CASSYSRNYGYTF. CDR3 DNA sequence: TGTGCCAGCAGCTACTCACGAAACTATGGCTACACCTTC.

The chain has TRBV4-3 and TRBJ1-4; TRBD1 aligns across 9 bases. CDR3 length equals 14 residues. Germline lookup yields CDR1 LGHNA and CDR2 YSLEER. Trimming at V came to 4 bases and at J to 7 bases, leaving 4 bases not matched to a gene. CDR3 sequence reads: CASSPGTGSEKLFF. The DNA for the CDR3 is TGCGCCAGCAGCCCTGGGACAGGGAGTGAAAAACTGTTTTTT.

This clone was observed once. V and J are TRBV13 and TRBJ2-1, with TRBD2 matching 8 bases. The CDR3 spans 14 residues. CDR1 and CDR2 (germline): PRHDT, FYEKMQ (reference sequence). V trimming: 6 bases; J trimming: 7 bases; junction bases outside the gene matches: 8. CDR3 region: CASRDGTSPNEQFF. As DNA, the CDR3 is TGTGCCAGCAGGGACGGGACTAGTCCAAATGAGCAGTTCTTC.

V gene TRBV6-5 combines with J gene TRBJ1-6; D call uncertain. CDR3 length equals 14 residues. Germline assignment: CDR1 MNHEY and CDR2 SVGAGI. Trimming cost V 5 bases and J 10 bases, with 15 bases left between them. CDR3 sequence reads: CASSAPGSGSPLHF. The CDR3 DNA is TGTGCCAGCAGTGCTCCGGGGTCGGGCTCACCCCTCCACTTT.

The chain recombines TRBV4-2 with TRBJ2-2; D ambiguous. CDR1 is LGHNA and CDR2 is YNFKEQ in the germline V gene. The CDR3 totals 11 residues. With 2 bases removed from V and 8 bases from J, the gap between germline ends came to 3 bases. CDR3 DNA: TGTGCCAGCAGCCAAACAGGGGAGCTGTTTTTT. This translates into CASSQTGELFF.

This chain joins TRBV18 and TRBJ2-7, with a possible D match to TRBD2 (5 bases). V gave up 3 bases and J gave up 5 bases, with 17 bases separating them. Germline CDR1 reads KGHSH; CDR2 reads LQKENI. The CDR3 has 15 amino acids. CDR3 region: CASSPYGRDIHEQYF. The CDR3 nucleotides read TGTGCCAGCTCACCCTATGGACGGGATATCCACGAGCAGTACTTC.

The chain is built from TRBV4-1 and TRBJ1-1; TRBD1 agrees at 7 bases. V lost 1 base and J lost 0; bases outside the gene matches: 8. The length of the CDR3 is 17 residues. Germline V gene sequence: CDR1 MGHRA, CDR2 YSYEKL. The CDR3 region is CASSQGGYGTVNTEAFF. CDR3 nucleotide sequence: TGCGCCAGCAGCCAAGGTGGGTATGGGACAGTGAACACTGAAGCTTTCTTT.

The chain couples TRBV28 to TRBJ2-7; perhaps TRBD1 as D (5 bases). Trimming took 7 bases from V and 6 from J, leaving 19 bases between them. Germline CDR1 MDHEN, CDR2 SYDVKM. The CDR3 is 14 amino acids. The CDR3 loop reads CASTPGQGLIEQYF. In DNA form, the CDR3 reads TGTGCCAGCACCCCAGGCCAGGGTTTAATCGAGCAGTACTTC.

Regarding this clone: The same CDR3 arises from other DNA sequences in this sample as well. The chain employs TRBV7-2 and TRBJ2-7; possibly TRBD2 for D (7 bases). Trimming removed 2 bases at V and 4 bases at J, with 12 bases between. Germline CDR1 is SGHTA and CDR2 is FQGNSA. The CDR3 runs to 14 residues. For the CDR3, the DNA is TGTGCCAGCAGCTTATCGGGGGGCGCATACGAGCAGTACTTC. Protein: CASSLSGGAYEQYF.

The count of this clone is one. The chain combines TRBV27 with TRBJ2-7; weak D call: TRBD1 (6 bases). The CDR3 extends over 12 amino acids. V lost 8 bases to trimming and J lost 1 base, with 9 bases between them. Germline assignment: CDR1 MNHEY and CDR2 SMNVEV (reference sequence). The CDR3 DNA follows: TGTGCCAGCCAGGGGATATCCTACGAGCAGTACTTC. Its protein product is CASQGISYEQYF.

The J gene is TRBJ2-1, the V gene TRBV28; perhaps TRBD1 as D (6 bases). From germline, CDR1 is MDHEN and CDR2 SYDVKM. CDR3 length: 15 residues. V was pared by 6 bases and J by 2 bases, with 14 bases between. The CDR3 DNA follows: TGTGCCAGCAGGGGGACAAGGCCGACCTACAATGAGCAGTTCTTC. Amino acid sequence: CASRGTRPTYNEQFF. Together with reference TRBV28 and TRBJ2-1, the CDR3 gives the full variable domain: DVKVTQSSRYLVKRTGEKVFLECVQDMDHENMFWYRQDPGLGLRLIYFSYDVKMKEKGDIPEGYSVSREKKERFSLILESASTNQTSMYLCASRGTRPTYNEQFFGPGTRLTVL.

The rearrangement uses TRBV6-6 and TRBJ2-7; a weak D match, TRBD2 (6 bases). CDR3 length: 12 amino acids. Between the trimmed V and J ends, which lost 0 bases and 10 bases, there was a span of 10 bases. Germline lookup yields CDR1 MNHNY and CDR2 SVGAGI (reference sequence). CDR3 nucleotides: TGTGCCAGCAGTTACTCAGGGAGGATTCAGTACTTC. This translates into CASSYSGRIQYF.

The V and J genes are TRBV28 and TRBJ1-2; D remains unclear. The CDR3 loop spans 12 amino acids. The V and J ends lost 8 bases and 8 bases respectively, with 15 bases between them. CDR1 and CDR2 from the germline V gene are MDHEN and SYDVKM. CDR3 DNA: TGTGCCAGCGGCATTAGGGCGGGGGGCTACACCTTC. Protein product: CASGIRAGGYTF.

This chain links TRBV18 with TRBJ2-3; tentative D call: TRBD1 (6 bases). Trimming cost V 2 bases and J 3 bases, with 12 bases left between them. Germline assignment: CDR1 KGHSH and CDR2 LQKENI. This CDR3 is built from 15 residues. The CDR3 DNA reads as TGTGCCAGCTCACCAGGGACACCCTCTACAGATACGCAGTATTTT. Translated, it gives CASSPGTPSTDTQYF. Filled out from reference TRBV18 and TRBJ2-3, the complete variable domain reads NAGVMQNPRHLVRRRGQEARLRCSPMKGHSHVYWYRQLPEEGLKFMVYLQKENIIDESGMPKERFSAEFPKEGPSILRIQQVVRGDSAAYFCASSPGTPSTDTQYFGPGTRLTVL.

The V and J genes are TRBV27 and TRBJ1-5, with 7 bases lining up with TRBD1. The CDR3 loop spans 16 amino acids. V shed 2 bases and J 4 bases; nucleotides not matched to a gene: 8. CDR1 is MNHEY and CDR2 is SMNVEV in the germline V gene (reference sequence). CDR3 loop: CASSLNRQGWNQPQHF. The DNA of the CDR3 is TGTGCCAGCAGTTTAAATCGACAGGGCTGGAATCAGCCCCAGCATTTT.

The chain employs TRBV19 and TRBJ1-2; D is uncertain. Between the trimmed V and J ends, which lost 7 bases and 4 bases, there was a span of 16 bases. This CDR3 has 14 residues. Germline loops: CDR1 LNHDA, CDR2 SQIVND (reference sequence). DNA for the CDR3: TGTGCCAGTATAGAAAGGGAGGGTTCCTATGGCTACACCTTC. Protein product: CASIEREGSYGYTF.

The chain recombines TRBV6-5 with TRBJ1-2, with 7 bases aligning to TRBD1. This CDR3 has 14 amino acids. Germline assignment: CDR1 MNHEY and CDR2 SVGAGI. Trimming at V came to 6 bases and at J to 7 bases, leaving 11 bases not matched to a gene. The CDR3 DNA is TGTGCCAGCAGAGCCACAGGGGCCTGGGGTGGCTACACCTTC. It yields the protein CASRATGAWGGYTF.

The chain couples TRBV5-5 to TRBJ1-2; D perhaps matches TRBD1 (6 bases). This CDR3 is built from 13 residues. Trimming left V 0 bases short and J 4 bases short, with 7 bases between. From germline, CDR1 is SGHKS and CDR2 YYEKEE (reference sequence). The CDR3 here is CASSLARGYGYTF. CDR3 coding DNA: TGTGCCAGCAGCTTGGCCAGGGGCTATGGCTACACCTTC. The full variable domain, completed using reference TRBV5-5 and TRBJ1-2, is DAGVTQSPTHLIKTRGQQVTLRCSPISGHKSVSWYQQVLGQGPQFIFQYYEKEERGRGNFPDRFSARQFPNYSSELNVNALLLGDSALYLCASSLARGYGYTFGSGTRLTVV.

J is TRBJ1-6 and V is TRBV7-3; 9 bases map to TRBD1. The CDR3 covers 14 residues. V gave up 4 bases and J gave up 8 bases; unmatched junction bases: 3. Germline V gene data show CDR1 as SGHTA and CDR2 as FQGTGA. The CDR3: CASSSTGGDSPLHF. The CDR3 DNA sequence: TGTGCCAGCAGCTCGACAGGGGGAGATTCACCCCTCCACTTT.

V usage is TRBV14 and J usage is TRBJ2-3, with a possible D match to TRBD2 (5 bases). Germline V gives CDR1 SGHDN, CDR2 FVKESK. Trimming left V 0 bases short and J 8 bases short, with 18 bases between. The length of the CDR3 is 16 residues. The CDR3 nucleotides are TGTGCCAGCAGCCAAGATGCCCCAAATTTAGGGAGTACGCAGTATTTT. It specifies CASSQDAPNLGSTQYF.

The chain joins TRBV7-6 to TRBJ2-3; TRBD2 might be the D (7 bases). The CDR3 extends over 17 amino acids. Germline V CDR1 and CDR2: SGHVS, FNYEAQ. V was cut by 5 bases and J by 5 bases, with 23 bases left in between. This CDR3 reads CASSMRGGHPSEDTQYF. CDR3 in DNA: TGTGCCAGCAGCATGAGGGGGGGCCACCCTTCGGAAGATACGCAGTATTTT. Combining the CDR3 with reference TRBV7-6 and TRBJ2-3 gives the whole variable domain GAGVSQSPRYKVTKRGQDVALRCDPISGHVSLYWYRQALGQGPEFLTYFNYEAQQDKSGLPNDRFSAERPEGSISTLTIQRTEQRDSAMYRCASSMRGGHPSEDTQYFGPGTRLTVL.

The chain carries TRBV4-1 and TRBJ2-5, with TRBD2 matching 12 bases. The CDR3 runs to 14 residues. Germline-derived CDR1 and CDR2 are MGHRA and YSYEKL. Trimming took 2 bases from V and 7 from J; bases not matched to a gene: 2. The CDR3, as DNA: TGCGCCAGCAGCCAACCTAGCGGGGGGGCGACCCAGTACTTC. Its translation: CASSQPSGGATQYF.

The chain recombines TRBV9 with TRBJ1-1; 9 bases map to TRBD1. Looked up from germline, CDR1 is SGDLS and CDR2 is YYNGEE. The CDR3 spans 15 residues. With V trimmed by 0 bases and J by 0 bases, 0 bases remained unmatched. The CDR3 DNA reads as TGTGCCAGCAGCGTAGGGACAGGGGTGAACACTGAAGCTTTCTTT. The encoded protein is CASSVGTGVNTEAFF.

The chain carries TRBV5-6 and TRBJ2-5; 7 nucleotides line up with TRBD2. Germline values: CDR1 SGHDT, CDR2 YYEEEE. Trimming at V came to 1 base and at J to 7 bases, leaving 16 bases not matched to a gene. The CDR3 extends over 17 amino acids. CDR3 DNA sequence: TGTGCCAGCAGCTTGAGCTTCGCGGGGGAGCCGGGAGGGACCCAGTACTTC. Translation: CASSLSFAGEPGGTQYF.